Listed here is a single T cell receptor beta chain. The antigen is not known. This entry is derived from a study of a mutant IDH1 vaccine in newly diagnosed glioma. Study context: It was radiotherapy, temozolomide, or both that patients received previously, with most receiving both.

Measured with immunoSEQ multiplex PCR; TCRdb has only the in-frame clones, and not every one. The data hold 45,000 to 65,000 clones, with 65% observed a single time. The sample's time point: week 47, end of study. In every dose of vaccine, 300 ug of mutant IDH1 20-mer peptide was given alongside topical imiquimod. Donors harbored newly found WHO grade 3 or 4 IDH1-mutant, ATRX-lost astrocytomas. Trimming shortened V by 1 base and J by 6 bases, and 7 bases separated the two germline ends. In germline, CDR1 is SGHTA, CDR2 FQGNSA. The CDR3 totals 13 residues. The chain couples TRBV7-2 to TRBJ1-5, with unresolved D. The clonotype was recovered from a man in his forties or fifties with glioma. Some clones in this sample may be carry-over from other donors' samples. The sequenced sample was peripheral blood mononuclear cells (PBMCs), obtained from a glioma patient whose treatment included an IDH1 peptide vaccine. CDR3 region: CASSLEGFQPQHF. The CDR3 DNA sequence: TGTGCCAGCAGCTTAGAAGGGTTTCAGCCCCAGCATTTT.